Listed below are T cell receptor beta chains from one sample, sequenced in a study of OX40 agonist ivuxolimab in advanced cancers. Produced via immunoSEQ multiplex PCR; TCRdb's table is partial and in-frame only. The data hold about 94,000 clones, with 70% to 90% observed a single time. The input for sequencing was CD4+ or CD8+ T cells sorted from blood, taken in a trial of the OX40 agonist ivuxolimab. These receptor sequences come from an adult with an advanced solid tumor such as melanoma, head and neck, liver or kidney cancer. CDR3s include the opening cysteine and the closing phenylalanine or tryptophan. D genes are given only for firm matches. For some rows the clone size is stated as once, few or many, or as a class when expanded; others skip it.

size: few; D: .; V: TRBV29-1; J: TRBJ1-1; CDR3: CSVEAGGNTEAFF; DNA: TGCAGCGTTGAAGCGGGGGGGAACACTGAAGCTTTCTTT
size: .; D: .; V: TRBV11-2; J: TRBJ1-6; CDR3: CASSLVTGTLTFFSPLHF; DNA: TGTGCCAGCAGCTTAGTCACGGGAACCTTAACCTTTTTTTCACCCCTCCACTTT
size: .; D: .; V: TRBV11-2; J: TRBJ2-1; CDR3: CASSLITRAGSSYNEQFF; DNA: TGTGCCAGCAGCTTAATCACTAGGGCGGGGAGCTCCTACAATGAGCAGTTCTTC
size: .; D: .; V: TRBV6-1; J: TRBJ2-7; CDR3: CASSTYYEQYF; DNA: TGTGCCAGCAGTACTTATTACGAGCAGTACTTC
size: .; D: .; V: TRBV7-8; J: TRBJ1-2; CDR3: CASSLGRQGTRYTF; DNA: TGTGCCAGCAGCTTAGGTCGACAAGGGACCCGCTACACCTTC
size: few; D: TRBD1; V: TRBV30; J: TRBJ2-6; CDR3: CAWRRDRVADGANVLTF; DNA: TGTGCCTGGAGAAGAGACAGGGTGGCGGATGGGGCCAACGTCCTGACTTTC
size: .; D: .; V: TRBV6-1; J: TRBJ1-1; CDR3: CASSDVGTTNTEAFF; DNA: TGTGCCAGCAGTGACGTCGGGACAACGAACACTGAAGCTTTCTTT
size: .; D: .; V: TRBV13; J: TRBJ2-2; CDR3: CASSPRTANTGELFF; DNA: TGTGCCAGCAGCCCGAGGACGGCGAACACCGGGGAGCTGTTTTTT
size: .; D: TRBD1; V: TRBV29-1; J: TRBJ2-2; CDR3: CSVVAGGVTGELFF; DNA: TGCAGCGTTGTTGCAGGGGGCGTCACCGGGGAGCTGTTTTTT
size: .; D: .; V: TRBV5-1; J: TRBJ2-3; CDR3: CASSFILEDTQYF; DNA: TGCGCCAGCAGCTTCATACTGGAGGATACGCAGTATTTT
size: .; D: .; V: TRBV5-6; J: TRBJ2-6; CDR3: CASSLLGASGANVLTF; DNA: TGTGCCAGCAGCTTGTTGGGCGCCTCTGGGGCCAACGTCCTGACTTTC
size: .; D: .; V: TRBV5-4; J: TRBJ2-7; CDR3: CASSLEGGSYEQYF; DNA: TGTGCCAGCAGCTTGGAAGGCGGCTCCTACGAGCAGTACTTC
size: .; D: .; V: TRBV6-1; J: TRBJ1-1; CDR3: CASKDRTEAFF; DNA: TGTGCCAGCAAGGATCGGACTGAAGCTTTCTTT
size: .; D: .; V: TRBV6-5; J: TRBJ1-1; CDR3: CASIGWDGNTEAFF; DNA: TGTGCCAGCATAGGGTGGGATGGGAACACTGAAGCTTTCTTT
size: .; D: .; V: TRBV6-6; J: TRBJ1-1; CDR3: CATHPKAAPKEAFF; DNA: TGTGCCACCCATCCCAAAGCAGCGCCAAAGGAAGCTTTCTTT
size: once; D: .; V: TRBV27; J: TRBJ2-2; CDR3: CASSFSRDRLTGELFF; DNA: TGTGCCAGCAGTTTTTCCCGGGACCGCCTCACCGGGGAGCTGTTTTTT
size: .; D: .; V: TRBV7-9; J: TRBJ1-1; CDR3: CASSSPFRGTEAFF; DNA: TGTGCCAGCAGCTCCCCATTCCGGGGGACTGAAGCTTTCTTT
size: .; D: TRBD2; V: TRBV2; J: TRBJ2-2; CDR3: CASTTGLAVNTGELFF; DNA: TGTGCCAGCACTACGGGACTAGCGGTGAACACCGGGGAGCTGTTTTTT
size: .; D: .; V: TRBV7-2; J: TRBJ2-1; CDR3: CASSLQGYEQFF; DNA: TGTGCCAGCAGCTTACAGGGATATGAGCAGTTCTTC
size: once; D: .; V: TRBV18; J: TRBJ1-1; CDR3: CASSPGDVRTEAFF; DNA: TGTGCCAGCTCACCTGGGGACGTTCGTACTGAAGCTTTCTTT
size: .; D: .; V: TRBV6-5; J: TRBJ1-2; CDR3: CASSLRAPLYGYTF; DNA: TGTGCCAGCAGTCTAAGGGCCCCCCTCTATGGCTACACCTTC
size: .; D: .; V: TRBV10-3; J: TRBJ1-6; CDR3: CAISEGQTDNSPLHF; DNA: TGTGCCATCAGTGAGGGACAGACTGATAATTCACCCCTCCACTTT
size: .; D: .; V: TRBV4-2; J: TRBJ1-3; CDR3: CASSQDWEGESSSSGNTIYF; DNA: TGTGCCAGCAGCCAAGATTGGGAGGGGGAATCGTCCTCCTCTGGAAACACCATATATTTT
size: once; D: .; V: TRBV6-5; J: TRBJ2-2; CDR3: CASSYSIHTGELFF; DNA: TGTGCCAGCAGTTACTCGATCCACACCGGGGAGCTGTTTTTT
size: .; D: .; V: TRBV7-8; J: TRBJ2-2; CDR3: CASSLAGGPNGELFF; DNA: TGTGCCAGCAGCTTAGCGGGGGGGCCTAACGGGGAGCTGTTTTTT
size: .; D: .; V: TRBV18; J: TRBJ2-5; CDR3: CASSPLHSEETQYF; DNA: TGTGCCAGCTCACCACTTCACAGCGAAGAGACCCAGTACTTC
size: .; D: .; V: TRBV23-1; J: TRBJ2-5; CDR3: CASRTTQETQYF; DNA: TGCGCCAGCAGAACCACCCAAGAGACCCAGTACTTC
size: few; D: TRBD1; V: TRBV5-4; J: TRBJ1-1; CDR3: CASSRRGTEAFF; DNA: TGTGCCAGCAGCCGCAGGGGGACTGAAGCTTTCTTT
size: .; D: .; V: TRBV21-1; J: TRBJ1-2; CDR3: CASSGSPGGYTF; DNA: TGTGCCAGCAGCGGTTCCCCGGGGGGCTACACCTTC
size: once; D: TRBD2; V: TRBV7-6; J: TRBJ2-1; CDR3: CASSFGTSGVRIDEQFF; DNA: TGTGCCAGCAGCTTCGGGACTAGCGGGGTGAGGATCGATGAGCAGTTCTTC
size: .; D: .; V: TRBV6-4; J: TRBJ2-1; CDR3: CASSEGYSYNEQFF; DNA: TGTGCCAGCAGTGAGGGCTATTCCTACAATGAGCAGTTCTTC
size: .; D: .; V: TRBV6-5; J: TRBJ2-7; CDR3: CASRRGQSYEQYF; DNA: TGTGCCAGCAGACGAGGACAGTCCTACGAGCAGTACTTC
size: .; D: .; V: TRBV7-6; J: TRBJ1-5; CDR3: CASGPHGGRRQPQHF; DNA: TGTGCCAGCGGCCCCCATGGGGGCAGGCGCCAGCCCCAGCATTTT
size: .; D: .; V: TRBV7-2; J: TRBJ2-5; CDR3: CASSYRRLEERQQETQYF; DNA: TGTGCCAGCAGCTACCGGAGACTCGAGGAGAGGCAGCAAGAGACCCAGTACTTC
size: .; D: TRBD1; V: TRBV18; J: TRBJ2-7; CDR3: CASSPLRTGVAAYEQYF; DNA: TGTGCCAGCTCACCACTACGGACAGGGGTCGCCGCCTACGAGCAGTACTTC
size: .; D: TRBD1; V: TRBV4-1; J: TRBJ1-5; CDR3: CASSHDPGTAYSNQPQHF; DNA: TGCGCCAGCAGCCATGATCCCGGGACAGCATATAGCAATCAGCCCCAGCATTTT
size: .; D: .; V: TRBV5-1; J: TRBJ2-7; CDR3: CASRATGGLYEQYF; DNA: TGCGCCAGCAGAGCCACGGGGGGCCTCTACGAGCAGTACTTC
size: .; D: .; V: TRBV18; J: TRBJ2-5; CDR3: CASSPGHQETQYF; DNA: TGTGCCAGCTCACCGGGGCACCAAGAGACCCAGTACTTC
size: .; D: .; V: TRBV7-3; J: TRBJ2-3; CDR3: CASSRDLLGDTQYF; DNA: TGTGCCAGCAGCCGAGACCTCCTGGGAGATACGCAGTATTTT
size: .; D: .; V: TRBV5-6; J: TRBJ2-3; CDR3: CASSPLRGWGTDTQYF; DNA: TGTGCCAGCAGCCCTCTTCGGGGTTGGGGGACAGATACGCAGTATTTT
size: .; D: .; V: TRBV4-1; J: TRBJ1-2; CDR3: CASSQERGVVRYTF; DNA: TGCGCCAGCAGCCAAGAAAGGGGTGTGGTGCGCTACACCTTC
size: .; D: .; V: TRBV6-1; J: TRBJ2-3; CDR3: CASSEQMTDTQYF; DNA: TGTGCCAGCAGTGAACAGATGACAGATACGCAGTATTTT
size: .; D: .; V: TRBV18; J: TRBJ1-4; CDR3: CASSNFARGAATNEKLFF; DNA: TGTGCCAGCTCGAATTTCGCCCGGGGGGCGGCAACTAATGAAAAACTGTTTTTT
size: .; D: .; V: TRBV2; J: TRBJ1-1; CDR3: CASSEEENTEAFF; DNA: TGTGCCAGCAGTGAAGAGGAGAACACTGAAGCTTTCTTT
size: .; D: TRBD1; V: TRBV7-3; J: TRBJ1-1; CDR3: CASSPGQGYAEAFF; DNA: TGTGCCAGCAGCCCGGGACAGGGATACGCTGAAGCTTTCTTT
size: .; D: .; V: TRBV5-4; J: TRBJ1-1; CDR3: CASSLGGGNTEAFF; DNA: TGTGCCAGCAGCTTGGGAGGGGGGAACACTGAAGCTTTCTTT
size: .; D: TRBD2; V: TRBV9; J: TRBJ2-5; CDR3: CASSPSLLREGETQYF; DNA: TGTGCCAGCAGCCCATCGCTACTCCGGGAGGGAGAGACCCAGTACTTC
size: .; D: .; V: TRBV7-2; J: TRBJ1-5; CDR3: CASSWTHNNQPQHF; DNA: TGTGCCAGCAGCTGGACACACAACAATCAGCCCCAGCATTTT
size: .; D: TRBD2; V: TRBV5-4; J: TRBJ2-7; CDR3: CASSYLAGGNEQYF; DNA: TGTGCCAGCAGCTACCTAGCGGGGGGGAACGAGCAGTACTTC
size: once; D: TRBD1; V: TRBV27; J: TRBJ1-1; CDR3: CASSWGTGNTEAFF; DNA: TGTGCCAGCAGCTGGGGGACAGGGAACACTGAAGCTTTCTTT
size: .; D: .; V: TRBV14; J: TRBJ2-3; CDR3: CASSQERLAGFDTQYF; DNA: TGTGCCAGCAGCCAAGAACGGCTAGCAGGGTTTGATACGCAGTATTTT
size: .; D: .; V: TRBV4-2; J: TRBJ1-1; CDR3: CASSQDGGGRARTEAFF; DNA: TGTGCCAGCAGCCAAGATGGCGGGGGCAGGGCGAGGACTGAAGCTTTCTTT
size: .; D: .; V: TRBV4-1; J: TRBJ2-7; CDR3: CASSKLSSYEQYF; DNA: TGCGCCAGCAGCAAACTCTCCTCCTACGAGCAGTACTTC
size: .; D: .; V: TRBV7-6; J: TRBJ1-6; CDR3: CASSLVFRDSPLHF; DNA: TGTGCCAGCAGCTTAGTATTCAGGGATTCACCCCTCCACTTT
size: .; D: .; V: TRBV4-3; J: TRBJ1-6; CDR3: CASTAASSYNSPLHF; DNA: TGCGCCAGCACGGCGGCGAGCTCCTATAATTCACCCCTCCACTTT